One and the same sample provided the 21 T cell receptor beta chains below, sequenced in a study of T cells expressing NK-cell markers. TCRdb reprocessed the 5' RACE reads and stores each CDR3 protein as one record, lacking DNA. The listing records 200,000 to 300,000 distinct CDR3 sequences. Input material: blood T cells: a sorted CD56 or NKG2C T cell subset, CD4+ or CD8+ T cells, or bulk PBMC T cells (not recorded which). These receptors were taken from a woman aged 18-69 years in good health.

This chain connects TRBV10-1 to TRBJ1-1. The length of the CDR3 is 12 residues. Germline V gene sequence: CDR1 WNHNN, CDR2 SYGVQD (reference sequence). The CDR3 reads CASSTGGTEAFF.

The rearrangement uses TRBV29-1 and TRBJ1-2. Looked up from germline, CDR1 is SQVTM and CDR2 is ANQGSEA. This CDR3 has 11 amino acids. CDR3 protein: CSVGRDFGYTF.

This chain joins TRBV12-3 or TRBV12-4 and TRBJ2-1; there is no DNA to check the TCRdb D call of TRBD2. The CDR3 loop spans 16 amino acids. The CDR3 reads CASSLGTRGSYNEQFF.

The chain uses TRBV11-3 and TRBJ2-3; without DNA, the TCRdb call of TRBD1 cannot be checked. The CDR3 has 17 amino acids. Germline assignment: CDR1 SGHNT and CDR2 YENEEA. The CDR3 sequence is CASSLKSGTGARDTQYF.

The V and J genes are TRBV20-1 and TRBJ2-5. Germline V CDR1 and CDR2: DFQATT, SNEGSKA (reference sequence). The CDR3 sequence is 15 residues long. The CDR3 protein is CSAERGSQRLETQYF.

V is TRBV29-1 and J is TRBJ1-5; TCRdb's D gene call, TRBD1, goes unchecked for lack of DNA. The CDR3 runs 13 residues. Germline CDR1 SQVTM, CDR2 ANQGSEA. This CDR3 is CGAGTGRHQPQHF.

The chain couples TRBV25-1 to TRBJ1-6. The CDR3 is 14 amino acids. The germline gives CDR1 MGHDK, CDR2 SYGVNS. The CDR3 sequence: CASSGKGPNSPLHF.

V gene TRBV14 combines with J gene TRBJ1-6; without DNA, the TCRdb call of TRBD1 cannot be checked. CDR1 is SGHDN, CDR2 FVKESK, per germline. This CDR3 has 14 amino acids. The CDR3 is CASSQPGYNSPLHF. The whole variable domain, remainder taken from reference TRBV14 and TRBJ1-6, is EAGVTQFPSHSVIEKGQTVTLRCDPISGHDNLYWYRRVMGKEIKFLLHFVKESKQDESGMPNNRFLAERTGGTYSTLKVQPAELEDSGVYFCASSQPGYNSPLHFGNGTRLTVT.

This CDR3 reads CASSLSPTGAQPQHF. This sequence joins TRBV7-2 and TRBJ1-5; TCRdb's D gene call, TRBD1, goes unchecked for lack of DNA. CDR1 is SGHTA, CDR2 FQGNSA, per germline. The CDR3 consists of 15 residues.

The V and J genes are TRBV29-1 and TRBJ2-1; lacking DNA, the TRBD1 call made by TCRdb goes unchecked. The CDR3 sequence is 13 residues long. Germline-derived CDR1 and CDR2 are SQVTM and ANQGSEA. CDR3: CSVAPSMTNSQFF.

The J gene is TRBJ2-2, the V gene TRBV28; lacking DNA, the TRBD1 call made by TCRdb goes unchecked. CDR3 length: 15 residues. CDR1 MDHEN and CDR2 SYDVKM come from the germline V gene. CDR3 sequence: CASSLTPGHGGELFF.

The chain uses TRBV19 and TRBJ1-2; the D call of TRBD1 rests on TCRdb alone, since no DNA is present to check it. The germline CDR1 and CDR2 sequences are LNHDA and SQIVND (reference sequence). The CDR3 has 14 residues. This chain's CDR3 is CASSISSGGYGYTF.

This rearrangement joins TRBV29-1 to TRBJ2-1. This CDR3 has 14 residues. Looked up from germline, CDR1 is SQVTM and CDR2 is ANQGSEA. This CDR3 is CSVGSVVGGNEQFF.

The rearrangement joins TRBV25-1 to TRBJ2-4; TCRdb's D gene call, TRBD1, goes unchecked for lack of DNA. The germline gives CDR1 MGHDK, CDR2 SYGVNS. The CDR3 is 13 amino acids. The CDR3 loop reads CASSALTGFIQYF.

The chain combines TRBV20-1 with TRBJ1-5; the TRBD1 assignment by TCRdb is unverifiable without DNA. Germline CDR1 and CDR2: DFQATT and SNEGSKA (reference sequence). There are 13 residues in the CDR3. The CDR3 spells CSARDRVGQPQHF.

CDR3 sequence reads: CASVRDRGRDEQFF. This chain joins TRBV5-1 and TRBJ2-1; the TCRdb call, TRBD1, lacks DNA for checking. Per germline, CDR1 SGHRS and CDR2 YFSETQ. This CDR3 is built from 14 residues.

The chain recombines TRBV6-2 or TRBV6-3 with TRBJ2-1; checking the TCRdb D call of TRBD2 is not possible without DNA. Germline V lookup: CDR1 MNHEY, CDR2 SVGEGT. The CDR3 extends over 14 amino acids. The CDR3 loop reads CASTPGGSPNEQFF.

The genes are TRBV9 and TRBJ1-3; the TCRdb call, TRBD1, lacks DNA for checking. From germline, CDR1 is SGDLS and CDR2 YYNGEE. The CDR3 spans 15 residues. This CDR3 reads CASGASQGYGNTIYF.

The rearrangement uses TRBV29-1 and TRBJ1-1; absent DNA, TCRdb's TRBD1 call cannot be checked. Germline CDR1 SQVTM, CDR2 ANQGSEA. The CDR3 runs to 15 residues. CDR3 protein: CSGLRDRALNTEAFF.

CDR3 amino acids: CASSEGSASGTKETQYF. The rearrangement links TRBV25-1 to TRBJ2-5; the TCRdb D gene call, TRBD1, has no DNA to confirm it. Per the germline V gene, CDR1 is MGHDK and CDR2 is SYGVNS. The CDR3 is 17 amino acids.

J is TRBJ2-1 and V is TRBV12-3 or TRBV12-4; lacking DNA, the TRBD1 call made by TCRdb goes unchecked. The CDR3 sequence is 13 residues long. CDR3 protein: CASSFNRGDEQFF.